This T cell receptor beta chain was identified during a study of T-cell memory formation after mild COVID-19. Across the study: The TCR clusters were mostly specific to one donor.

V was pared by 6 bases and J by 9 bases, with 9 bases of the junction left unmatched. The CDR3 contains 14 residues. Germline V gene sequence: CDR1 DFQATT, CDR2 SNEGSKA (reference sequence). The study, taken as a whole, reports: Memory cells collected pre-infection included some clones that later responded, suggesting cross-reactive memory joined. CD8+ contracting clones occupied EMRA, while CD4+ ones occupied mainly CM and EM.

This clonotype was counted only a few times. Its antigen is still unknown. TCRdb reprocessed the 5' RACE reads via MiXCR and lists one record per CDR3 protein. The sample lists roughly 280,000 distinct CDR3 sequences, around 15% occurring once. The sequence derives from a man between 18 and 35 years old who had mild COVID-19 (a few samples of this study predate the infection). Cell type and time point are not known. Input material: PBMCs or a T cell subset sorted from them (not recorded which). The chain has TRBV20-1 and TRBJ2-4, with 12 bases aligning to TRBD1. In nucleotides, the CDR3 is TGCAGTGCAACCGCCGGGACAGGGGGCACCATTCAGTACTTC. Its translation: CSATAGTGGTIQYF.